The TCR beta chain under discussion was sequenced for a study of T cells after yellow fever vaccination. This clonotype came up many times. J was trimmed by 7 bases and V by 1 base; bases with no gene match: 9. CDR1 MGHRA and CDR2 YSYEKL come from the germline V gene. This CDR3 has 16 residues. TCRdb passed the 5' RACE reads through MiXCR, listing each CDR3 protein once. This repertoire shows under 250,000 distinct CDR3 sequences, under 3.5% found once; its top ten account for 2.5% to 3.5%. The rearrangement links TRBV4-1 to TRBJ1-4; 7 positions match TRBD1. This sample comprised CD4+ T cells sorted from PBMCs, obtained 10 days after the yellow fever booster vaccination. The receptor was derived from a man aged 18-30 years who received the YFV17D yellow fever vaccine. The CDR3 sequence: CASSQGDSWGSEKLFF. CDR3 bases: TGCGCCAGCAGCCAAGGGGACAGTTGGGGCAGTGAAAAACTGTTTTTT.